This T cell receptor beta chain was documented in a study of T cell repertoires in chronic hepatitis B (dated 2019 in TCRdb). Comment on this clone: This clone's antigen is unknown. Per-base quality was not reported, and no clone a single base away is much larger than it.

Library creation used the immunoSEQ multiplex PCR assay. TCRdb obtained this table from immuneACCESS and retained in-frame rearrangements with V and J assigned. These tables miss some clones; where compared with another copy, unresolved V genes account for less than half of the shortfall, and the remainder is unexplained. For this sample the table gives roughly 960 clones, of which roughly 80% were detected only once. About 10% of the sample is in the top ten clones. The TCR originated in a human donor with chronic hepatitis B virus infection. Sample: total CD8+ T cells from PBMCs.

The DNA sequence reads TGTGCCAGCAGACCTGCGGTCGTAGGGGGGGAGACCCAGTACTTC. The translation is CASRPAVVGGETQYF. The sequence is built from TRBV28 and TRBJ2-5, with the D gene tentatively TRBD1 or TRBD2, based on 6 matching bases in each. Looking up the germline V gene yields CDR1 MDHEN and CDR2 SYDVKM. The junction carries 19 bases between V and J, which are trimmed by 6 bases and 5 bases respectively. From the cysteine up to the phenylalanine, the CDR3 has a length of 15 residues. Only the CDR3 DNA stays, 45 bases, in frame from base 1. Beyond the CDR3, the reference TRBV28 and TRBJ2-5 genes provide the residues; the full variable domain reads: DVKVTQSSRYLVKRTGEKVFLECVQDMDHENMFWYRQDPGLGLRLIYFSYDVKMKEKGDIPEGYSVSREKKERFSLILESASTNQTSMYLCASRPAVVGGETQYFGPGTRLLVL.